A single T cell receptor beta chain is shown here with its context. Trimming removed 2 bases at V and 0 bases at J, with 13 bases between. CDR3 length: 16 amino acids. The sample is drawn from a study of CD8 T cells in Susac syndrome. Sequencing of TCR beta was performed on blood CD8+ T cells and on blood CD4+ T cells. Bulk CD8+ and CD4+ cells came from magnetic negative isolation; CD8+ TEMRA by FACS. Random hexamers were used to reverse transcribe an amount of roughly 0.5 to 1 ug RNA. TCRdb re-called the immunoSEQ multiplex PCR reads with MiXCR, one entry per CDR3 protein. The sample holds more than 150,000 distinct CDR3 sequences, 85% to 95% seen once.

J is TRBJ1-2 and V is TRBV12-3 or TRBV12-4; a possible D gene is TRBD1 (5 bases). This TCR derives from a human donor with multiple sclerosis. The sample was CD8+ T cells from PBMCs. CDR3 sequence: CASSLSTGRTNYGYTF. Written as DNA, the CDR3 is TGTGCCAGCAGTTTAAGTACAGGAAGAACTAACTATGGCTACACCTTC.